The T cell receptor beta chain under discussion was sequenced for a study of persistence of HIV-infected CD4 T cells. Looking at the study overall: CD4+ T cells responding to CMV or HIV-1 Gag were isolated.

Broader study findings: TCR oligoclonality correlated with proviral oligoclonality in the same sorted populations. Degenerate expanded CDR3beta sequences were enriched among CMV- and Gag-responding cells.

The stimulus was lysate of CMV-infected fibroblasts, around 10 ug/mL. CD40L-negative CD69-negative CD45RO-high memory CD4+ T cells were sorted as populations depleted of antigen-responding cells. Adults with HIV-1 started suppressive ART while chronically infected. The CDR3 loop spans 15 amino acids. V dropped 4 bases and J dropped 1 base, with 11 bases sitting between them. The germline gives CDR1 LGHNA, CDR2 YSLEER. As for this clone: Its cognate antigen is unknown.

The libraries were made with immunoSEQ version 4 in survey mode. Only in-frame clones appear in the TCRdb table, and some are missing; sequencing was by immunoSEQ multiplex PCR. The data hold 46,000 or so clones, with approximately 72% observed a single time. This receptor was identified in an adult man with HIV who was CMV-seropositive. The source was CD4+ T cells sorted from PBMCs after approximately 20-hour stimulation, collected from a patient who received antiretroviral therapy. This sequence joins TRBV4-3 and TRBJ2-1, with D perhaps TRBD1 or TRBD2 (5 bases each). CDR3 loop: CASSPGTGSYNEQFF. DNA of the CDR3: TGCGCCAGCAGCCCCGGGACGGGTTCCTACAATGAGCAGTTCTTC.